A single sample gave rise to the 23 T cell receptor beta chains below, sequenced in a study of Ad26.COV2.S vaccination and SARS-CoV-2 variants. Assay used: immunoSEQ multiplex PCR; TCRdb lists only in-frame clones, some missing. In the table there are about 320,000 clones, 86% of which are singletons. As to treatment: around 19 received Ad26.COV2.S at low or high dose, single or two shots; several received placebo; per-sample allocation not given. The samples date from day 63 after the first vaccine or placebo injection. The input for sequencing was peripheral blood, taken in a trial of Ad26.COV2.S vaccine versus placebo. These receptor sequences come from a person between 18 and 65 years old who received the Ad26.COV2.S COVID-19 vaccine or a placebo.

The rearrangement uses TRBV4-3 and TRBJ2-3; the match to TRBD2 covers 7 bases. V lost 1 base and J lost 0; bases outside the gene matches: 7. Germline loops: CDR1 LGHNA, CDR2 YSLEER. The CDR3 totals 17 residues. This chain's CDR3 is CASSQGQAGLSTDTQYF. CDR3 DNA sequence: TGCGCCAGCAGCCAAGGTCAAGCGGGGCTTAGCACAGATACGCAGTATTTT.

The genes are TRBV3-1 (or the pseudogene TRBV3-2) and TRBJ1-1; D is unresolved. The V end lost 1 base, the J end lost 1 base, and 4 bases lay between the germline ends. This CDR3 comprises 13 residues. Germline lookup yields CDR1 LGHDT and CDR2 YNNKEL (reference sequence). As DNA, the CDR3 is TGTGCCAGCAGCCAAGCAGGGAACACTGAAGCTTTCTTT. The encoded protein is CASSQAGNTEAFF.

The chain carries TRBV30 and TRBJ1-6, with D uncertain. Per the germline V gene, CDR1 is GTSNPN and CDR2 is SVGIG (reference sequence). This CDR3 has 13 residues. V gave up 5 bases and J gave up 6 bases, with 11 bases separating them. The CDR3 sequence is CAWSDFRNSPLHF. Here the CDR3 DNA reads TGTGCCTGGTCCGACTTCCGTAATTCACCCCTCCACTTT.

The CDR3 DNA follows: TGCGCCAGCAGCCAAGACACCGCAACAGGTTATCAGCCCCAGCATTTT. It codes for CASSQDTATGYQPQHF. This chain joins TRBV4-1 and TRBJ1-5, with D perhaps TRBD1 (5 bases). The CDR3 totals 16 residues. In germline, CDR1 is MGHRA, CDR2 YSYEKL. V dropped 0 bases and J dropped 5 bases, with 14 bases sitting between them.

This sequence joins TRBV4-2 and TRBJ1-3; D ambiguous. The germline V gene has CDR1 LGHNA and CDR2 YNFKEQ. V was cut by 0 bases and J by 0 bases, with 9 bases left in between. This CDR3 spans 16 amino acids. CDR3 sequence (DNA): TGTGCCAGCAGCCAAGACTTCGGAGCCTCTGGAAACACCATATATTTT. Translating gives CASSQDFGASGNTIYF.

The chain has TRBV11-2 and TRBJ2-5; D possibly corresponds to TRBD2 (5 bases). Trimming shortened V by 0 bases and J by 0 bases, and 14 bases separated the two germline ends. This CDR3 is built from 17 residues. CDR1 and CDR2 (germline): SGHAT, FQNNGV. DNA for the CDR3: TGTGCCAGCAGCTTAGATCTCAGCGGTTCTTACCAAGAGACCCAGTACTTC. It encodes CASSLDLSGSYQETQYF.

This chain links TRBV18 with TRBJ2-1; no clear D gene. The V and J ends lost 3 bases and 8 bases respectively, with 5 bases between them. Germline CDR1 reads KGHSH; CDR2 reads LQKENI. CDR3 length equals 11 residues. The DNA for the CDR3 is TGTGCCAGCTCACCGTCGCATGAGCAGTTCTTC. Translation gives CASSPSHEQFF. Using reference TRBV18 and TRBJ2-1 for the parts outside the CDR3, the full variable domain is NAGVMQNPRHLVRRRGQEARLRCSPMKGHSHVYWYRQLPEEGLKFMVYLQKENIIDESGMPKERFSAEFPKEGPSILRIQQVVRGDSAAYFCASSPSHEQFFGPGTRLTVL.

In regard to this clone: This CDR3 is also generated by other DNA sequences in the sample. V and J are TRBV5-1 and TRBJ1-5; TRBD1 matches 11 bases. V was pared by 0 bases and J by 7 bases, with 3 bases of the junction left unmatched. CDR3 size: 15 residues. Germline CDR1 is SGHRS and CDR2 is YFSETQ. The CDR3 sequence: CASSLGDRGNQPQHF. The CDR3 nucleotides read TGCGCCAGCAGCTTGGGGGACAGGGGGAACCAGCCCCAGCATTTT.

This chain joins TRBV19 and TRBJ1-3, with D possibly TRBD1 on 6 matching bases. Looked up from germline, CDR1 is LNHDA and CDR2 is SQIVND (reference sequence). This CDR3 region has 14 residues. Deletions cut 9 bases from V and 0 bases from J, with 12 bases between. The CDR3 here is CASRGGGSGNTIYF. The CDR3 DNA follows: TGTGCCAGCCGAGGGGGGGGCTCTGGAAACACCATATATTTT.

This chain links TRBV5-4 with TRBJ2-5; D possibly corresponds to TRBD1 (7 bases). Germline V gene sequence: CDR1 SGHNT, CDR2 YYREEE (reference sequence). V lost 4 bases to trimming and J lost 5 bases, with 12 bases between them. The CDR3 runs 13 residues. The CDR3 spells CASSVRGVETQYF. The DNA of the CDR3 is TGTGCCAGCAGCGTCAGGGGGGTGGAGACCCAGTACTTC.

This clone has only one observation. The chain employs TRBV6-5 and TRBJ1-5, with 9 positions matching TRBD1. Losses at the gene ends were 7 bases for V and 2 bases for J; bases not matched to a gene: 6. The germline V gene encodes CDR1 MNHEY and CDR2 SVGAGI. CDR3 size: 15 residues. CDR3 protein: CASIPGQGGNQPQHF. In DNA, the CDR3 is TGTGCCAGCATTCCGGGACAGGGCGGCAATCAGCCCCAGCATTTT.

J is TRBJ1-4 and V is TRBV19; 9 bases are shared with TRBD1. This CDR3 region has 15 residues. Germline V gives CDR1 LNHDA, CDR2 SQIVND (reference sequence). J lost 3 bases, V lost 5 bases, and 4 bases had no gene match. The CDR3 DNA follows: TGTGCCAGTAGTTTTCGACAGGGGGCTAATGAAAAACTGTTTTTT. Its protein product is CASSFRQGANEKLFF.

The sample holds one count of this clone. The chain uses TRBV7-2 and TRBJ1-4; TRBD1 matches at 7 bases. Looked up from germline, CDR1 is SGHTA and CDR2 is FQGNSA. The CDR3 spans 16 residues. Trimming took 3 bases from V and 1 from J; bases not matched to a gene: 5. CDR3 coding DNA: TGTGCCAGCAGCTTGGCCAGGGGGGGAACTAATGAAAAACTGTTTTTT. Translated: CASSLARGGTNEKLFF.

The rearrangement joins TRBV7-8 to TRBJ2-7, with 10 bases identical to TRBD2. This CDR3 contains 16 residues. Per the germline V gene, CDR1 is SGHVS and CDR2 is FQNEAQ. V was pared by 0 bases and J by 5 bases, with 7 bases of the junction left unmatched. This CDR3 is CASSLAFLAGDHEQYF. The CDR3 DNA reads TGTGCCAGCAGCTTAGCGTTCCTAGCGGGGGATCACGAGCAGTACTTC.

V usage is TRBV4-1 and J usage is TRBJ1-4; 12 bases line up with TRBD1. The germline gives CDR1 MGHRA, CDR2 YSYEKL. Trimming took 2 bases from V and 7 from J; bases not matched to a gene: 14. The CDR3 runs 19 residues. CDR3 protein: CASSQPALGTGGDGEKLFF. The CDR3 DNA is TGCGCCAGCAGCCAACCGGCTCTAGGGACAGGGGGCGATGGTGAAAAACTGTTTTTT.

This clone has only a few counts. This chain uses TRBV2 with TRBJ1-2; D is unresolved. Germline values: CDR1 SNHLY, CDR2 FYNNEI. V lost 2 bases, J lost 1 base, and 11 bases lay in between. This CDR3 has 15 residues. The CDR3 DNA reads as TGTGCCAGCAGTGAATGGCCACGGATTAACTATGGCTACACCTTC. Its protein is CASSEWPRINYGYTF. Together with reference TRBV2 and TRBJ1-2, the CDR3 gives the full variable domain: EPEVTQTPSHQVTQMGQEVILRCVPISNHLYFYWYRQILGQKVEFLVSFYNNEISEKSEIFDDQFSVERPDGSNFTLKIRSTKLEDSAMYFCASSEWPRINYGYTFGSGTRLTVV.

This clone came up once. The chain carries TRBV25-1 and TRBJ1-2; the D is unclear. The CDR3 extends over 13 amino acids. The V gene lost 3 bases and the J gene lost 1 base, with 6 bases spanning the gap. Per the germline V gene, CDR1 is MGHDK and CDR2 is SYGVNS. This CDR3 reads CASSDRFNYGYTF. CDR3 coding DNA: TGTGCCAGCAGTGACAGGTTTAACTATGGCTACACCTTC.

The chain carries TRBV21-1 and TRBJ1-4. TRBV21-1 is a listed pseudogene. The length of the CDR3 is 16 residues. CDR3 region: CASSKRRGVLCDKLFF. The CDR3 DNA sequence: TGTGCCAGCAGCAAGAGAAGGGGGGTCCTTTGCGACAAACTGTTTTTT.

V is TRBV2 and J is TRBJ1-2; D is unclear. Between the trimmed V and J ends, which lost 6 bases and 4 bases, there was a span of 18 bases. The V gene's germline CDR1 is SNHLY and CDR2 FYNNEI. CDR3 length equals 15 residues. The CDR3 loop is CASREGVGRTYGYTF. CDR3 bases: TGTGCCAGCAGGGAGGGTGTTGGCAGGACCTATGGCTACACCTTC.

The V gene is TRBV3-1 (or the pseudogene TRBV3-2), the J gene TRBJ1-2; possibly TRBD1 for D (6 bases). Trimming removed 3 bases from V and 5 bases from J, with 16 bases in between. Germline CDR1 is LGHDT and CDR2 is YNNKEL (reference sequence). The CDR3 spans 15 residues. This CDR3 is CASSHFTGYGYGYTF. The CDR3 DNA reads as TGTGCCAGCAGCCACTTTACAGGGTATGGTTATGGCTACACCTTC.

The chain recombines TRBV18 with TRBJ1-2, with D hard to call. Trimming left V 3 bases short and J 5 bases short, with 13 bases between. From germline, CDR1 is KGHSH and CDR2 LQKENI. The length of the CDR3 is 14 residues. Here the CDR3 DNA reads TGTGCCAGCTCACCTATCGGTCCCGGGTATGGCTACACCTTC. It specifies CASSPIGPGYGYTF.

The chain is built from TRBV30 and TRBJ2-1, with D unclear. CDR3 length equals 11 residues. Germline V CDR1 and CDR2: GTSNPN, SVGIG (reference sequence). The germline V and J ends were trimmed by 5 bases and 2 bases, with 4 bases remaining between them. The CDR3 reads CAWATYNEQFF. CDR3 in DNA: TGTGCCTGGGCCACCTACAATGAGCAGTTCTTC.

J is TRBJ2-3 and V is TRBV5-1, with 10 bases fitting TRBD1. Losses at the gene ends were 5 bases for V and 4 bases for J; bases not matched to a gene: 4. Germline assignment: CDR1 SGHRS and CDR2 YFSETQ. The CDR3 is 14 residues long. The CDR3 loop reads CASRFGQGADTQYF. As DNA, the CDR3 is TGCGCCAGCAGATTTGGACAGGGGGCAGATACGCAGTATTTT. Full variable domain (outside the CDR3, taken from reference TRBV5-1 and TRBJ2-3): KAGVTQTPRYLIKTRGQQVTLSCSPISGHRSVSWYQQTPGQGLQFLFEYFSETQRNKGNFPGRFSGRQFSNSRSEMNVSTLELGDSALYLCASRFGQGADTQYFGPGTRLTVL.